This TCR beta chain emerged from a study of blood T cell repertoires in COVID-19. About the research overall: PBMCs, B-cell-depleted T cells, or T cells provided the cDNA or gDNA that made up the material.

Profiling relied on immunoSEQ multiplex PCR, and the TCRdb table lists in-frame clones only, not all of them. The table has about 220,000 clones, 80% to 90% seen once. Trimming removed 3 bases from V and 1 base from J; junction bases left unmatched: 6. In germline, CDR1 is DFQATT, CDR2 SNEGSKA (reference sequence). CDR3 length: 15 residues. The TCR comes from a woman in her 40s with acute COVID-19. The chain links TRBV20-1 to TRBJ2-3; 8 bases match TRBD1. The sequenced sample consisted of PBMCs or T cells enriched from blood (not recorded which). This chain's CDR3 is CSASSGQGGTDTQYF. CDR3 bases: TGCAGTGCTAGTTCTGGACAGGGTGGCACAGATACGCAGTATTTT.